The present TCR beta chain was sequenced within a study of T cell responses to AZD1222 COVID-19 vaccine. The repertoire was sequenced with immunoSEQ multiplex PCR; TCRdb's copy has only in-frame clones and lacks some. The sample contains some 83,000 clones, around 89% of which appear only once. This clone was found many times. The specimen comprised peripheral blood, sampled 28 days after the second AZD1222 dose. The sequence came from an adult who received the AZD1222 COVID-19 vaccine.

The CDR3 here is CASSLGGAGGQENEQFF. For the CDR3, the DNA is TGTGCCAGCAGCTTAGGAGGAGCGGGGGGGCAGGAGAATGAGCAGTTCTTC. The gene calls are TRBV7-9 and TRBJ2-1, with 10 bases aligning to TRBD2. Germline CDR1 SEHNR, CDR2 FQNEAQ (reference sequence). After removal of 1 base from V and 7 bases from J, the junction contained 10 bases not matched to a gene. The CDR3 is 17 residues long. The variable domain in full, completed from reference TRBV7-9 and TRBJ2-1, reads DTGVSQNPRHKITKRGQNVTFRCDPISEHNRLYWYRQTLGQGPEFLTYFQNEAQLEKSRLLSDRFSAERPKGSFSTLEIQRTEQGDSAMYLCASSLGGAGGQENEQFFGPGTRLTVL.